These 22 T cell receptor beta chains originate from one sample sequenced in a study of blood T cell repertoires in COVID-19. Libraries were prepared by immunoSEQ multiplex PCR; TCRdb keeps only in-frame clonotypes and omits some of them. The repertoire holds under 200,000 clones, with roughly 90% as singletons. Sequences were obtained from peripheral blood. These receptor sequences come from a man aged 18 to 30 with acute or convalescent COVID-19.

The chain is built from TRBV5-1 and TRBJ2-5; TRBD2 might be the D (6 bases). Trimming stripped 2 bases from V and 4 bases from J, with 15 bases between. The CDR3 runs 15 residues. Germline assignment: CDR1 SGHRS and CDR2 YFSETQ. CDR3 in amino acids: CASSFQGLQTETQYF. The CDR3 region has the DNA TGCGCCAGCAGCTTCCAGGGACTCCAAACAGAGACCCAGTACTTC. Combining the CDR3 with reference TRBV5-1 and TRBJ2-5 gives the whole variable domain KAGVTQTPRYLIKTRGQQVTLSCSPISGHRSVSWYQQTPGQGLQFLFEYFSETQRNKGNFPGRFSGRQFSNSRSEMNVSTLELGDSALYLCASSFQGLQTETQYFGPGTRLLVL.

The chain joins TRBV30 to TRBJ2-2, with 8 bases identical to TRBD2. The CDR3 is 14 amino acids. CDR1 and CDR2 from the germline V gene are GTSNPN and SVGIG (reference sequence). The V segment lost 5 bases and the J segment 4 bases; nucleotides outside the gene matches: 6. The CDR3 loop reads CAWSRGGTTGELFF. The CDR3, as DNA: TGTGCCTGGTCCCGGGGGGGGACCACCGGGGAGCTGTTTTTT.

The rearrangement uses TRBV15 and TRBJ1-1; D unresolved. Trimming took 0 bases from V and 4 from J, leaving 9 bases between them. Germline CDR1 reads LNHNV; CDR2 reads YYDKDF (reference sequence). The CDR3 runs to 14 residues. The CDR3, as DNA: TGTGCCACCAGCAGAGATGTTGAGGTCACTGAAGCTTTCTTT. This translates into CATSRDVEVTEAFF.

Concerning this clone itself: Within the sample, other DNA sequences also encode this same CDR3. The V and J genes are TRBV2 and TRBJ1-6, with TRBD1 identical over 8 bases. CDR3 size: 13 residues. With V trimmed by 6 bases and J by 6 bases, 1 base remained unmatched. Per the germline V gene, CDR1 is SNHLY and CDR2 is FYNNEI. For the CDR3, the DNA is TGTGCCAGCAGAGGGACAGGTAATTCACCCCTCCACTTT. This codes for CASRGTGNSPLHF.

The CDR3 sequence: CASSFQGSSGNTIYF. In DNA, the CDR3 is TGTGCCAGCAGCTTTCAGGGGTCCTCCGGAAACACCATATATTTT. V is TRBV7-2 and J is TRBJ1-3, with D perhaps matching TRBD1 (6 bases). V was pared by 3 bases and J by 4 bases, with 13 bases between. CDR3 length: 15 amino acids. The germline V gene has CDR1 SGHTA and CDR2 FQGNSA.

This chain uses TRBV15 with TRBJ1-4, with 7 bases that match TRBD1. J lost 6 bases, V lost 4 bases, and 14 bases had no gene match. Germline lookup yields CDR1 LNHNV and CDR2 YYDKDF (reference sequence). The CDR3 sequence is 17 residues long. In DNA form, the CDR3 reads TGTGCCACCAGCAAGGGGGTTCTCACAGGGGCCCATGAAAAACTGTTTTTT. This gives the protein CATSKGVLTGAHEKLFF. Using reference TRBV15 and TRBJ1-4 for the parts outside the CDR3, the full variable domain is DAMVIQNPRYQVTQFGKPVTLSCSQTLNHNVMYWYQQKSSQAPKLLFHYYDKDFNNEADTPDNFQSRRPNTSFCFLDIRSPGLGDTAMYLCATSKGVLTGAHEKLFFGSGTQLSVL.

The chain has TRBV11-2 and TRBJ1-1, with 8 bases matching TRBD1. This CDR3 contains 16 residues. Germline CDR1 and CDR2: SGHAT and FQNNGV. The V gene end was trimmed by 1 base and the J gene end by 4 bases; junction bases not matched to a gene: 8. The CDR3 DNA reads TGTGCCAGCAGCTTAGTCCCGGACAGGGTCGGCACTGAAGCTTTCTTT. Protein: CASSLVPDRVGTEAFF.

The chain combines TRBV18 with TRBJ1-6; 8 bases map to TRBD1. The CDR3 is 16 residues long. After removal of 5 bases from V and 6 bases from J, the junction contained 9 bases not matched to a gene. In germline, CDR1 is KGHSH, CDR2 LQKENI. The CDR3 nucleotides read TGTGCCAGCTCAGGACTTCCGGGACAGGTTAATTCACCCCTCCACTTT. Amino acids: CASSGLPGQVNSPLHF.

The chain links TRBV7-2 to TRBJ2-7, with TRBD1 as a possible D gene (5 bases). Germline CDR1 and CDR2: SGHTA and FQGNSA. Trimming removed 0 bases at V and 3 bases at J, with 9 bases between. This CDR3 contains 14 residues. CDR3 amino acids: CASSLAFQGYEQYF. The CDR3 DNA reads as TGTGCCAGCAGCTTAGCATTCCAGGGCTACGAGCAGTACTTC.

DNA for the CDR3: TGTGCCAGCAGTGAATGGAGTAGCGGAAGAAATGAGCAGTTCTTC. Translating it yields CASSEWSSGRNEQFF. The chain is built from TRBV25-1 and TRBJ2-1; possible D gene TRBD2, 6 bases. The germline V gene has CDR1 MGHDK and CDR2 SYGVNS. The CDR3 contains 15 residues. The V and J ends lost 1 base and 7 bases respectively, with 14 bases between them.

The V gene is TRBV30, the J gene TRBJ1-5; D might be TRBD1 (5 bases). Germline V lookup: CDR1 GTSNPN, CDR2 SVGIG (reference sequence). V was shortened by 3 bases and J by 0 bases, with 9 bases between the two germline ends. CDR3 length: 14 residues. The CDR3 nucleotides read TGTGCCTGGAGCCGGCAGGGTAGCAATCAGCCCCAGCATTTT. It translates to CAWSRQGSNQPQHF.

The gene calls are TRBV2 and TRBJ2-5, with D possibly being TRBD2 (5 bases). Germline V gives CDR1 SNHLY, CDR2 FYNNEI. V was shortened by 3 bases and J by 6 bases, with 11 bases between the two germline ends. The CDR3 runs to 13 residues. The CDR3 nucleotides read TGTGCCAGCAGTGAGGACTGGGGTAAGACCCAGTACTTC. Its translation is CASSEDWGKTQYF.

The chain is built from TRBV7-8 and TRBJ1-5; no clear D. The length of the CDR3 is 16 residues. V was pared by 1 base and J by 0 bases, with 10 bases between. From germline, CDR1 is SGHVS and CDR2 FQNEAQ. The CDR3 DNA reads as TGTGCCAGCAGCTTAGACAGATTATATAGCAATCAGCCCCAGCATTTT. It encodes CASSLDRLYSNQPQHF.

The chain is built from TRBV14 and TRBJ1-4; D remains unclear. Trimming shortened V by 1 base and J by 6 bases, and 9 bases separated the two germline ends. CDR3 length equals 14 residues. Germline assignment: CDR1 SGHDN and CDR2 FVKESK. The CDR3 nucleotides are TGTGCCAGCAGCCAAGGTCTTCCTGATGAAAAACTGTTTTTT. Translating it yields CASSQGLPDEKLFF.

This chain joins TRBV6-1 and TRBJ1-2; 10 bases are shared with TRBD1. Looked up from germline, CDR1 is MNHNS and CDR2 is SASEGT. With 2 bases clipped from V and 6 bases from J, the junction kept 9 bases outside the gene matches. The CDR3 is 16 amino acids. The CDR3 loop reads CASSELPGTGEDGYTF. The CDR3 coding sequence is TGTGCCAGCAGTGAACTACCAGGGACAGGGGAGGATGGCTACACCTTC.

V is TRBV11-3 and J is TRBJ2-7, with 12 bases matching TRBD1. The CDR3 runs to 15 residues. Trimming cost V 5 bases and J 3 bases; bases outside gene matches: 5. Per the germline V gene, CDR1 is SGHNT and CDR2 is YENEEA. CDR3 sequence: CASSAGTGGFYEQYF. As DNA, the CDR3 is TGTGCCAGCAGCGCCGGGACAGGGGGCTTCTACGAGCAGTACTTC.

The chain uses TRBV30 and TRBJ1-6; 9 bases map to TRBD1. The germline V gene has CDR1 GTSNPN and CDR2 SVGIG (reference sequence). This CDR3 spans 16 amino acids. J gave up 10 bases and V 5 bases, and 15 bases lay outside the gene matches. DNA for the CDR3: TGTGCCTGGGTGCAGGGAATACAGGGGGCAAGGTCACCCCTCCACTTT. It translates to CAWVQGIQGARSPLHF.

The chain carries TRBV5-4 and TRBJ2-5; 9 positions match TRBD2. Germline V lookup: CDR1 SGHNT, CDR2 YYREEE (reference sequence). Trimming removed 4 bases from V and 5 bases from J; junction bases left unmatched: 6. This CDR3 is 14 amino acids long. CDR3 bases: TGTGCCAGCAGCCCAGCGGGAGGCAGTGAGACCCAGTACTTC. The encoded protein is CASSPAGGSETQYF.

The genes are TRBV10-1 and TRBJ1-4; D not resolved. Trimming left V 1 base short and J 5 bases short, with 14 bases between. CDR1 is WNHNN, CDR2 SYGVQD, per germline (reference sequence). This CDR3 contains 16 residues. CDR3 loop: CASSECFGRANEKLFF. CDR3 coding DNA: TGCGCCAGCAGTGAGTGTTTTGGGCGGGCGAATGAAAAACTGTTTTTT.

The CDR3 spells CASSQDPTGQIITSTDTQYF. In nucleotides, the CDR3 is TGTGCCAGCAGCCAAGATCCCACTGGACAGATAATTACTAGCACAGATACGCAGTATTTT. This sequence joins TRBV3-1 (or the pseudogene TRBV3-2) and TRBJ2-3, with D possibly TRBD1 on 6 matching bases. V lost 0 bases and J 0 bases, leaving 22 bases between the germline ends. Germline V gene lookup returns CDR1 LGHDT and CDR2 YNNKEL (reference sequence). The length of the CDR3 is 20 residues.

This clone was seen only once. The rearrangement uses TRBV28 and TRBJ1-2, with 8 bases lining up with TRBD1. The CDR3 runs to 16 residues. Germline V CDR1 and CDR2: MDHEN, SYDVKM. The V segment lost 3 bases and the J segment 4 bases; nucleotides outside the gene matches: 10. Written as DNA, the CDR3 is TGTGCCAGCAGTTTGTTACAGGGGGGGTCAGGCTATGGCTACACCTTC. As protein: CASSLLQGGSGYGYTF.

This clone came up once. The J gene is TRBJ1-1, the V gene TRBV5-6, with a weak D call TRBD1 (6 bases). V lost 0 bases and J lost 0, with 9 bases in between. The CDR3 is 15 residues long. Germline V gene sequence: CDR1 SGHDT, CDR2 YYEEEE. DNA for the CDR3: TGTGCCAGCAGCTTGGGTTGGGGGCTGAACACTGAAGCTTTCTTT. This translates into CASSLGWGLNTEAFF.